Each of the 18 T cell receptor beta chains below was sequenced from the same sample in a study of high-grade serous ovarian cancer treatment subgroups. The assay was immunoSEQ multiplex PCR, and TCRdb's table has in-frame clones only and misses some. The sample carries thousands of clones, about three fifths recorded once. Tumor samples were obtained before definitive surgery or chemotherapy. Sequencing was carried out using tumor tissue. The receptors derive from a human donor with high-grade serous ovarian cancer.

The chain joins TRBV19 to TRBJ2-7; D unclear. This CDR3 is built from 14 residues. The V end lost 6 bases, the J end lost 3 bases, and 15 bases lay between the germline ends. The germline V gene has CDR1 LNHDA and CDR2 SQIVND (reference sequence). The CDR3 DNA is TGTGCCAGTAGCCGGACGGTGGATCTCTACGAGCAGTACTTC. It specifies CASSRTVDLYEQYF.

The CDR3 is CASSYSSTGSYYEQYF. CDR3 DNA: TGTGCCAGCAGTTACTCGAGTACTGGCAGCTACTACGAGCAGTACTTC. This sequence joins TRBV2 and TRBJ2-7; D is unclear. The CDR3 spans 16 residues. CDR1 and CDR2 from the germline V gene are SNHLY and FYNNEI. V was trimmed by 5 bases and J by 3 bases, leaving 20 bases between them.

By sample share, this clone is medium-sized. The chain links TRBV6-5 to TRBJ1-3; D is uncertain. The CDR3 loop spans 14 amino acids. The germline CDR1 and CDR2 sequences are MNHEY and SVGAGI. V was trimmed by 0 bases and J by 4 bases, leaving 7 bases between them. For the CDR3, the DNA is TGTGCCAGCAGTTACTCGAGTAAGGGAAACACCATATATTTT. Translation: CASSYSSKGNTIYF.

This clone occurred a few times. V and J are TRBV11-2 and TRBJ1-5; D is unresolved. Trimming pared 5 bases from V and 4 bases from J, leaving 12 bases between. The CDR3 spans 14 residues. CDR1 is SGHAT and CDR2 is FQNNGV in the germline V gene. The CDR3 reads CASSLKGGNQPQHF. CDR3 in DNA: TGTGCCAGCAGCCTTAAGGGAGGGAATCAGCCCCAGCATTTT. Using reference TRBV11-2 and TRBJ1-5 for the parts outside the CDR3, the full variable domain is EAGVAQSPRYKIIEKRQSVAFWCNPISGHATLYWYQQILGQGPKLLIQFQNNGVVDDSQLPKDRFSAERLKGVDSTLKIQPAKLEDSAVYLCASSLKGGNQPQHFGDGTRLSIL.

This clone is medium-sized by share. CDR3 DNA: TGTGCCAGCAGGGCGGATGGTCCGTACACACCCCTCCACTTT. Its translation is CASRADGPYTPLHF. This chain connects TRBV7-9 to TRBJ1-6; D is ambiguous. The germline gives CDR1 SEHNR, CDR2 FQNEAQ (reference sequence). This CDR3 comprises 14 residues. The ends were cut back, 6 bases at V and 11 bases at J, with 17 bases in the middle.

This clone showed up just a few times. The chain recombines TRBV28 with TRBJ1-1, with D possibly being TRBD1 (5 bases). Between the trimmed V and J ends, which lost 7 bases and 4 bases, there was a span of 10 bases. Germline lookup yields CDR1 MDHEN and CDR2 SYDVKM. This CDR3 region has 12 residues. CDR3 loop: CASTTGATEAFF. The CDR3 nucleotides are TGTGCCAGCACCACCGGGGCCACTGAAGCTTTCTTT. The entire variable domain, with the rest obtained from reference TRBV28 and TRBJ1-1, is as follows: DVKVTQSSRYLVKRTGEKVFLECVQDMDHENMFWYRQDPGLGLRLIYFSYDVKMKEKGDIPEGYSVSREKKERFSLILESASTNQTSMYLCASTTGATEAFFGQGTRLTVV.

In its sample, this clone was seen a few times. V usage is TRBV6-1 and J usage is TRBJ2-3; D is uncertain. The CDR3 totals 15 residues. Trimming removed 2 bases from V and 6 bases from J, with 15 bases in between. CDR1 MNHNS and CDR2 SASEGT come from the germline V gene. This CDR3 reads CASSEIWKPRDTQYF. The CDR3 DNA sequence: TGTGCCAGCAGTGAAATCTGGAAGCCGAGGGATACGCAGTATTTT.

Comments on this clone: The junction shows a germline mismatch at one end, possibly a read error. The chain is built from TRBV2 and TRBJ1-2, with TRBD1 matching 9 bases. The CDR3 covers 11 residues. In germline, CDR1 is SNHLY, CDR2 FYNNEI. CDR3 DNA sequence: TGTGCCAGCAGTCCTGGACAGGGGTCTTCATTT. Translating gives CASSPGQGSSF.

This clone was found a few times. The rearrangement links TRBV4-3 to TRBJ2-6, with D perhaps TRBD1 (6 bases). CDR1 is LGHNA, CDR2 YSLEER, per germline. The CDR3 totals 19 residues. V was trimmed by 0 bases and J by 0 bases, leaving 15 bases between them. The CDR3: CASSQDLLGAVSGANVLTF. CDR3 DNA: TGCGCCAGCAGCCAAGATCTCTTGGGGGCGGTCTCTGGGGCCAACGTCCTGACTTTC.

The J gene is TRBJ1-1, the V gene TRBV6-5; tentative D call: TRBD1 (5 bases). The CDR3 loop spans 14 amino acids. Germline V CDR1 and CDR2: MNHEY, SVGAGI. V was pared by 6 bases and J by 6 bases, with 17 bases between. DNA of the CDR3: TGTGCCAGCAGGACCGGGACCCTGGCCCCTGAAGCTTTCTTT. This codes for CASRTGTLAPEAFF.

The chain is built from TRBV6-5 and TRBJ2-3; D is unresolved. V lost 2 bases and J 6 bases, leaving 3 bases between the germline ends. Germline CDR1 MNHEY, CDR2 SVGAGI. This CDR3 has 11 amino acids. DNA of the CDR3: TGTGCCAGCAGTTACAGGGATACGCAGTATTTT. The encoded protein is CASSYRDTQYF.

The chain recombines TRBV10-3 with TRBJ1-6; a possible D gene is TRBD1 (5 bases). V was shortened by 8 bases and J by 7 bases, with 15 bases between the two germline ends. This CDR3 region has 14 residues. Germline V gene data show CDR1 as ENHRY and CDR2 as SYGVKD. CDR3 nucleotides: TGTGCCATCGGCCCCGGGGGAAGAAATTCACCCCTCCACTTT. It codes for CAIGPGGRNSPLHF.

J is TRBJ2-7 and V is TRBV30; D tentatively fits TRBD1 or TRBD2 (5 bases each). CDR3 size: 13 residues. V lost 0 bases to trimming and J lost 5 bases, with 11 bases between them. Germline loops: CDR1 GTSNPN, CDR2 SVGIG (reference sequence). The CDR3 spells CAWSVGAVHEQYF. CDR3 DNA: TGTGCCTGGAGTGTCGGGGCGGTTCACGAGCAGTACTTC.

The chain links TRBV25-1 to TRBJ1-4; TRBD1 might be the D (5 bases). The CDR3 consists of 14 residues. Germline V gives CDR1 MGHDK, CDR2 SYGVNS. V was clipped by 6 bases and J by 5 bases, with 13 bases between them. CDR3 amino acids: CASSRGTGNEKLFF. The DNA for the CDR3 is TGTGCCAGCAGCCGCGGGACGGGCAATGAAAAACTGTTTTTT.

V gene TRBV6-6 combines with J gene TRBJ2-5; D remains ambiguous. V gave up 2 bases and J gave up 11 bases, with 9 bases separating them. This CDR3 region has 11 residues. In germline, CDR1 is MNHNY, CDR2 SVGAGI (reference sequence). CDR3 nucleotides: TGTGCCAGCAGTTACATGGAAAAGCAGTACTTC. Protein sequence: CASSYMEKQYF.

Only a few counts were recorded for this clone. The chain joins TRBV5-1 to TRBJ2-3, with D possibly being TRBD2 (7 bases). The CDR3 totals 16 residues. The V gene lost 0 bases and the J gene lost 1 base, with 12 bases spanning the gap. Per germline, CDR1 SGHRS and CDR2 YFSETQ. The chain's CDR3 is CASSLAGGLGTDTQYF. Written as DNA, the CDR3 is TGCGCCAGCAGCTTGGCCGGGGGGCTGGGCACAGATACGCAGTATTTT.

The V gene is TRBV15, the J gene TRBJ1-3; D gene uncertain. The germline V gene encodes CDR1 LNHNV and CDR2 YYDKDF (reference sequence). The CDR3 totals 16 residues. The V end was cut by 0 bases, the J end by 8 bases, with 17 bases between. The CDR3 DNA reads TGTGCCACCAGCAGAGATGCCACCTCGAGCGTGGACACCATATATTTT. Translating it yields CATSRDATSSVDTIYF.

The chain carries TRBV5-4 and TRBJ1-6, with 7 bases aligning to TRBD1. J gave up 8 bases and V 1 base, and 0 bases lay outside the gene matches. This CDR3 has 13 amino acids. Germline lookup yields CDR1 SGHNT and CDR2 YYREEE (reference sequence). The CDR3 loop reads CASSLTGDSPLHF. The CDR3 DNA follows: TGTGCCAGCAGCTTGACAGGGGATTCACCCCTCCACTTT.